This TCR beta chain was documented in a study of T-cell reconstitution after alpha-beta-depleted transplantation in children. This clonotype was detected ten times or more. It was with unique molecular identifiers that the TCRbeta library was prepared. From the PCR reads, TCRdb called clonotypes with MiXCR, one entry per CDR3 protein. The table has tens of thousands of distinct CDR3 sequences, about 6.7% seen once; the top ten hold less than 3%. J was trimmed by 2 bases and V by 9 bases; bases with no gene match: 5. The CDR3 length is 13 residues. Germline CDR1 reads SEHNR; CDR2 reads FQNEAQ (reference sequence).

The sequencing here drew on PBMCs from the stem cell graft donor, taken from the stem cell graft. The J gene is TRBJ2-3, the V gene TRBV7-9; 7 bases are shared with TRBD2. The sequence came from a human donor who donated a stem cell graft to a child with acute lymphoblastic leukemia. CDR3: CASLSGTTDTQYF. The CDR3 coding sequence is TGTGCCAGTTTGAGCGGGACCACAGATACGCAGTATTTT.